This TCR beta chain was retrieved from a study of blood T cell repertoires in COVID-19. Study-level information: The origin of the acute and convalescent COVID-19 samples was the United States, Italy and Spain.

Per the study methods: Scientists estimated how many nucleated cells there were by amplifying reference gene primers. The protocol was immunoSEQ multiplex PCR, while the TCRdb copy is restricted to in-frame clones and leaves out a portion. V and J calls and clone size are copied from that table; D and trimming were computed from the DNA. The sample lists 65,000 to 80,000 clones, more than 75% occurring once. The CDR3 sequence is 15 residues long. Germline CDR1 and CDR2: MNHNY and SVGAGI (reference sequence). V was pared by 5 bases and J by 6 bases, with 9 bases of the junction left unmatched. The V and J genes are TRBV6-6 and TRBJ2-7, with TRBD1 matching 11 bases. Material for sequencing was peripheral blood. The origin of this receptor is a human donor in a cohort sampled during active COVID-19. This CDR3 reads CASSPPGQGASEQYF. As DNA, the CDR3 is TGTGCCAGCAGTCCGCCCGGACAGGGGGCCAGCGAGCAGTACTTC.